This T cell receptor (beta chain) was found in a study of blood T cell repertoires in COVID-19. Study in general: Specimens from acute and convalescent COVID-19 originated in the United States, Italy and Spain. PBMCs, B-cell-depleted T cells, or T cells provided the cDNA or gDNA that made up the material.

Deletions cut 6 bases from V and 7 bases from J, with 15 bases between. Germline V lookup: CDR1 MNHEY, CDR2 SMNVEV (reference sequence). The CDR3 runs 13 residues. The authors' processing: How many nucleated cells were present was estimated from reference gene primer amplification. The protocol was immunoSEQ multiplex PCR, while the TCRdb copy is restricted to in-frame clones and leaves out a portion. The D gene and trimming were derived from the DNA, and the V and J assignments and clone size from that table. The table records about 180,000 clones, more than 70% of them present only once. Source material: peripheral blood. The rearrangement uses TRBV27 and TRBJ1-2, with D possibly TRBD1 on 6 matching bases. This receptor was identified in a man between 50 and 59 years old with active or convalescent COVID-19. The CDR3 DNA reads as TGTGCCAGCAGACCCGGACAGACGGGTGGCTACACCTTC. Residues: CASRPGQTGGYTF.